This T cell receptor (beta chain) stems from a study of identical twins. TCRdb used MiXCR to reprocess the 5' RACE reads, holding one entry per CDR3 protein. The table records 500,000 to 650,000 distinct CDR3 sequences, under 8.5% of them present only once. The CDR3 contains 17 residues. The germline V gene encodes CDR1 MGHRA and CDR2 YSYEKL. The junction had 10 bases not matched to a gene; V was cut back by 1 base and J by 5 bases. Study outcomes and limitations: Part of the zero-insertion signal could reflect confounding by invariant MAIT and iNKT cells. Recombination models fit unrelated individuals' TCR alpha sharing but underestimated twins'. Within cord blood, abundant beta clonotypes carried fewer insertions, but memory repertoires showed no such trend.

In this sample, this clonotype turned up many times. What it binds is unknown. These data are also associated with another study on yellow fever vaccine responses in identical twins.

The rearrangement joins TRBV4-1 to TRBJ2-5; TRBD2 matches 10 bases. The sequenced material came from PBMCs. This sequence was found in a woman aged 18-29 years in good health. The CDR3 coding sequence is TGCGCCAGCAGCCAAGGGGGGAGCGGGAGGGCCTTGGAGACCCAGTACTTC. The encoded protein is CASSQGGSGRALETQYF.